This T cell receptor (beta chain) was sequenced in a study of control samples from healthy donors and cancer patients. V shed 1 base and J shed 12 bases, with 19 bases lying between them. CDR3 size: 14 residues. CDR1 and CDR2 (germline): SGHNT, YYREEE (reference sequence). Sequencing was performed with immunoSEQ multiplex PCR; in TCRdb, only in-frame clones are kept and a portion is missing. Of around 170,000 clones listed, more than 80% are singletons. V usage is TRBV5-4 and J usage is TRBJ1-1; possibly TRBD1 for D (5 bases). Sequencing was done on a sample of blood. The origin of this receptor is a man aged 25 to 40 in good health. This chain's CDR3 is CASSLPGPKRKTFF. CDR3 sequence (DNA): TGTGCCAGCAGCTTGCCAGGGCCGAAACGAAAAACTTTCTTT.